The 17 T cell receptor beta chains below were found in one sample sequenced in a study of vaccination and CD4 T cells after COVID-19. For these TCRs, the target antigens are not known. Treatment defined: roughly 11-day PBMC culture with coronavirus spike peptide pools or control peptides (ViraFEST assay). Once obtained from cultured CD4+ T cells, the DNA was sequenced using the Oncomine TCR Beta short-read assay. Using its own MiXCR run on the PCR reads, TCRdb lists one record per CDR3 protein. The table shows about 13,000 distinct CDR3 sequences, with roughly half occurring only once. The material sequenced was CD4+ T cells from blood, cultured in vitro. Receptors originate from a human donor who had recovered from COVID-19.

The chain is built from TRBV15 and TRBJ1-5, with unresolved D. V dropped 0 bases and J dropped 2 bases, with 11 bases sitting between them. Germline lookup yields CDR1 LNHNV and CDR2 YYDKDF (reference sequence). The CDR3 sequence is 16 residues long. CDR3 coding DNA: TGTGCCACCAGCAGAGATGGAGAATACGGCAATCAGCCCCAGCATTTT. Protein product: CATSRDGEYGNQPQHF.

The chain is built from TRBV30 and TRBJ1-1; D uncertain. V lost 0 bases to trimming and J lost 1 base, with 9 bases between them. This CDR3 region has 14 residues. Germline V gene lookup returns CDR1 GTSNPN and CDR2 SVGIG (reference sequence). The CDR3 region is CAWSVVGKNTEAFF. The DNA of the CDR3 is TGTGCCTGGAGTGTGGTGGGCAAGAACACTGAAGCTTTCTTT.

The rearrangement uses TRBV24-1 and TRBJ2-1; a weak D match, TRBD2 (6 bases). V was cut by 4 bases and J by 6 bases, with 9 bases left in between. The length of the CDR3 is 13 residues. Germline CDR1 reads KGHDR; CDR2 reads SFDVKD. CDR3 bases: TGTGCCACCAGTGAGCGGGACTTCAATGAGCAGTTCTTC. Amino acid sequence: CATSERDFNEQFF.

The chain is built from TRBV3-1 and TRBJ2-5; D is unclear. This CDR3 has 14 residues. Germline V gene lookup returns CDR1 LGHDT and CDR2 YNNKEL (reference sequence). V was clipped by 0 bases and J by 2 bases, with 7 bases between them. CDR3 sequence reads: CASSQEPAQETQYF. CDR3 coding DNA: TGTGCCAGCAGCCAAGAACCAGCACAAGAGACCCAGTACTTC.

This chain links TRBV5-6 with TRBJ1-5; D gene unclear. The CDR3 has 18 residues. The ends were cut back, 3 bases at V and 0 bases at J, with 19 bases in the middle. Germline V lookup: CDR1 SGHDT, CDR2 YYEEEE. This CDR3 is CASSSYGSGIYSNQPQHF. CDR3 sequence (DNA): TGTGCCAGCAGCTCGTATGGATCGGGGATCTATAGCAATCAGCCCCAGCATTTT.

The V gene is TRBV6-1, the J gene TRBJ2-5; 8 bases are a match to TRBD1. CDR3 length: 14 amino acids. Germline loops: CDR1 MNHNS, CDR2 SASEGT. V dropped 5 bases and J dropped 4; count of bases not matched to a gene: 6. CDR3 nucleotide sequence: TGTGCCAGCAGTCGGACAGGGCATAGAGAGACCCAGTACTTC. Protein product: CASSRTGHRETQYF.

This chain joins TRBV6-2 or TRBV6-3 and TRBJ1-5; TRBD1 matches 8 bases. CDR1 and CDR2 (germline): MNHEY, SVGEGT. After removal of 5 bases from V and 2 bases from J, the junction contained 8 bases not matched to a gene. The CDR3 has 16 amino acids. The CDR3 is CASSRQGARGNQPQHF. For the CDR3, the DNA is TGTGCCAGCAGTCGCCAGGGGGCTAGGGGCAATCAGCCCCAGCATTTT.

V and J are TRBV28 and TRBJ2-2; 9 positions agree with TRBD1. Germline CDR1 is MDHEN and CDR2 is SYDVKM. This CDR3 comprises 16 residues. Trimming at V came to 5 bases and at J to 5 bases, leaving 9 bases not matched to a gene. Here the CDR3 reads CASSLGQGSRTGELFF. CDR3 nucleotides: TGTGCCAGCAGTCTCGGACAGGGGAGTCGTACCGGGGAGCTGTTTTTT. Complete variable domain (other parts from reference TRBV28 and TRBJ2-2): DVKVTQSSRYLVKRTGEKVFLECVQDMDHENMFWYRQDPGLGLRLIYFSYDVKMKEKGDIPEGYSVSREKKERFSLILESASTNQTSMYLCASSLGQGSRTGELFFGEGSRLTVL.

Only one count was recorded for this clonotype. This chain links TRBV20-1 with TRBJ2-4, with 8 bases that match TRBD1. The ends lost 4 bases at V and 6 bases at J; junction bases unmatched: 5. The V gene's germline CDR1 is DFQATT and CDR2 SNEGSKA (reference sequence). The length of the CDR3 is 13 residues. The CDR3 nucleotides read TGCAGTGCTATGACAGGGGCGGGAAACATTCAGTACTTC. It codes for CSAMTGAGNIQYF.

This clonotype turned up a few times. V is TRBV6-1 and J is TRBJ1-5, with 9 bases that match TRBD1. Losses at the gene ends were 6 bases for V and 0 bases for J; bases not matched to a gene: 6. This CDR3 comprises 16 residues. The germline V gene encodes CDR1 MNHNS and CDR2 SASEGT. CDR3 sequence (DNA): TGTGCCAGCAGAAAACAGGGGGCGTATAGCAATCAGCCCCAGCATTTT. As protein: CASRKQGAYSNQPQHF.

The chain employs TRBV27 and TRBJ2-7, with 9 bases matching TRBD1. The CDR3 has 17 amino acids. The J segment lost 2 bases and the V segment lost 10 bases, leaving 18 bases of the junction unmatched. Germline V gives CDR1 MNHEY, CDR2 SMNVEV (reference sequence). The CDR3, as DNA: TGTGCCATCACAGGGGGCTGGCAAGCTGGGGTTACCTACGAGCAGTACTTC. Its translation is CAITGGWQAGVTYEQYF.

This clonotype showed up just a few times. V gene TRBV2 combines with J gene TRBJ1-5, with 7 bases identical to TRBD1. Germline V lookup: CDR1 SNHLY, CDR2 FYNNEI. CDR3 size: 15 residues. Germline trimming cut 6 bases from V and 3 bases from J; bases unmatched to any gene: 8. This chain's CDR3 is CASRATGASNQPQHF. The CDR3 coding sequence is TGTGCCAGCAGAGCCACAGGGGCTTCCAATCAGCCCCAGCATTTT.

V is TRBV28 and J is TRBJ2-5, with 7 bases fitting TRBD2. Per germline, CDR1 MDHEN and CDR2 SYDVKM. V lost 5 bases, J lost 9 bases, and 15 bases stayed unmatched. The CDR3 totals 15 residues. CDR3 protein: CASSPDGTIRRAQYF. CDR3 coding DNA: TGTGCCAGCAGTCCAGACGGGACTATCCGTCGGGCCCAGTACTTC.

V is TRBV6-1 and J is TRBJ2-2; 7 bases are a match to TRBD1. The ends lost 8 bases at V and 9 bases at J; junction bases unmatched: 12. Germline-derived CDR1 and CDR2 are MNHNS and SASEGT. This CDR3 spans 14 amino acids. The CDR3 nucleotides read TGTGCCAGCCTAGAAACAGGGGCGTATAGGGAGCTGTTTTTT. Residues: CASLETGAYRELFF.

This clonotype was found a few times. The V call is TRBV12-3 or TRBV12-4, the J call TRBJ1-6; no clear D. Trimming cost V 2 bases and J 7 bases, with 6 bases left between them. The CDR3 contains 13 residues. The CDR3 loop reads CASSLTSNSPLHF. CDR3 in DNA: TGTGCCAGCAGTTTAACCAGCAATTCACCCCTCCACTTT.

This chain joins TRBV7-9 and TRBJ1-1, with 7 bases matching TRBD1. V was pared by 1 base and J by 3 bases, with 11 bases of the junction left unmatched. The CDR3 length is 17 residues. The germline gives CDR1 SEHNR, CDR2 FQNEAQ (reference sequence). This CDR3 is CASSLVKGRRGDTEAFF. CDR3 nucleotide sequence: TGTGCCAGCAGCTTAGTAAAGGGGCGCAGGGGGGACACTGAAGCTTTCTTT.

The chain combines TRBV5-5 with TRBJ1-3; TRBD1 agrees at 7 bases. Trimming cost V 3 bases and J 4 bases; bases outside gene matches: 10. Per the germline V gene, CDR1 is SGHKS and CDR2 is YYEKEE (reference sequence). The CDR3 sequence is 16 residues long. The DNA for the CDR3 is TGTGCCAGCAGCTATAATGCCGGGACAGCCGGAAACACCATATATTTT. This sequence encodes CASSYNAGTAGNTIYF.